The present TCR beta chain was sequenced within a study of beta chain features in type 1 diabetes. CDR3 size: 17 residues. J was trimmed by 0 bases and V by 4 bases; bases with no gene match: 8. The germline V gene has CDR1 MDHEN and CDR2 SYDVKM. Isolated RNA was reverse transcribed in full, so expressed TCRB transcripts were sequenced. Here immunoSEQ multiplex PCR was the method, and the copy in TCRdb shows in-frame clones only, minus some. The sample has a few hundred thousand clones; about 32% are singletons. This receptor was identified in a man younger than 35 in good health. Material: naive CD4+ T cells from blood. The chain employs TRBV28 and TRBJ2-1, with 8 bases fitting TRBD2. CDR3 sequence reads: CASSSYSGVSSYNEQFF. The CDR3 region has the DNA TGTGCCAGCAGTTCCTATAGCGGGGTAAGCTCCTACAATGAGCAGTTCTTC. Drawing the rest from reference TRBV28 and TRBJ2-1, the complete variable domain is DVKVTQSSRYLVKRTGEKVFLECVQDMDHENMFWYRQDPGLGLRLIYFSYDVKMKEKGDIPEGYSVSREKKERFSLILESASTNQTSMYLCASSSYSGVSSYNEQFFGPGTRLTVL.